The rows below give T cell receptor beta chains drawn from one sample of a study of identical twins. TCRdb fed the 5' RACE reads into MiXCR, producing one record per CDR3 protein. The data contain a few hundred thousand distinct CDR3 sequences, around a tenth of them singletons. The same sample was also studied in work on yellow fever vaccine responses in identical twins.

Sequencing used PBMCs. These receptors originate from a woman under 30 in good health. The CDR3 runs from the conserved cysteine through the conserved F or W. D genes are given only for firm matches.

V	D	J	CDR3
TRBV2	TRBD2	TRBJ2-5	CAVRGLAGFQETQYF
TRBV6-1	.	TRBJ2-3	CASSVRPPPGTDTQYF
TRBV12-3/TRBV12-4	.	TRBJ2-1	CTSSSPFIRDSAYNEQFF
TRBV12-3/TRBV12-4	.	TRBJ1-1	CASSLVGPQNTEAFF
TRBV29-1	.	TRBJ2-7	CSVVGVDFHEQYF
TRBV3-1	.	TRBJ2-5	CASTRWRGRVGEETQYF
TRBV7-2	.	TRBJ1-5	CASSGLMGARQPQHF
TRBV27	TRBD1	TRBJ2-7	CASSLARTGEQYF
TRBV6-2/TRBV6-3	.	TRBJ2-7	CASSTGVAGRYEQYF
TRBV6-1	TRBD1	TRBJ2-1	CASRPGQGFFDEQFF
TRBV28	.	TRBJ2-5	CASSPGTFVLREETQYF
TRBV7-7	.	TRBJ2-2	CASGSDPGRSGELFF
TRBV6-1	TRBD1	TRBJ2-7	CASSQGQGGGSKHEQYF
TRBV6-4	TRBD2	TRBJ2-1	CASSDSIREGNNEQFF
TRBV6-2/TRBV6-3	.	TRBJ2-3	CASSYGGSGTDTQYF
TRBV6-1	.	TRBJ2-1	CASSGEGEFSEQFF
TRBV20-1	TRBD1	TRBJ1-5	CSAISRGKSNQPQHF
TRBV12-3/TRBV12-4	.	TRBJ2-3	CASSWAGTDTQYF
TRBV20-1	.	TRBJ2-7	CSARKWAAGEQYF
TRBV7-3	.	TRBJ2-2	CASSLKGRLNTGELFF
TRBV20-1	.	TRBJ1-4	CSAKDLINEKLFF
TRBV27	.	TRBJ1-6	CASGPGGSLGPLHF
TRBV4-2	.	TRBJ2-1	CASSQGEQANEQFF
TRBV5-1	.	TRBJ1-3	CASRSDSGSGNTIYF
TRBV5-1	.	TRBJ2-6	CASSLGGTAPGANVLTF
TRBV5-1	.	TRBJ2-3	CASSQEAGLADTQYF
TRBV28	.	TRBJ2-4	CASSQQETLAKNIQYF
TRBV5-1	.	TRBJ2-5	CASTTPGGQETQYF
TRBV12-3/TRBV12-4	.	TRBJ1-2	CASSLEWSYGYTF
TRBV25-1	.	TRBJ2-3	CASSDRAMGTDTQYF
TRBV30	TRBD2	TRBJ2-1	CAWTQSGRDDNEQFF
TRBV12-3/TRBV12-4	.	TRBJ1-5	CASSLTQRPQHF
TRBV3-1	.	TRBJ2-2	CASREQPNTGELFF
TRBV29-1	TRBD2	TRBJ2-3	CSVEGTPGLPTDTQYF
TRBV4-3	.	TRBJ2-1	CASSQERGFRMDNEQFF
TRBV18	.	TRBJ2-1	CASSPGRERWFF
TRBV7-2	.	TRBJ2-7	CASSFQSQYYEQYF
TRBV10-3	TRBD2	TRBJ2-7	CAISGRGGAYEQYF
TRBV10-3	.	TRBJ2-5	CAISEWVGLETQYF
TRBV20-1	TRBD2	TRBJ2-1	CSGSSGGAYNEQFF
TRBV28	.	TRBJ2-7	CAIGTRGLHYEQYF
TRBV4-3	TRBD2	TRBJ2-1	CASSPAGLAKNEQFF